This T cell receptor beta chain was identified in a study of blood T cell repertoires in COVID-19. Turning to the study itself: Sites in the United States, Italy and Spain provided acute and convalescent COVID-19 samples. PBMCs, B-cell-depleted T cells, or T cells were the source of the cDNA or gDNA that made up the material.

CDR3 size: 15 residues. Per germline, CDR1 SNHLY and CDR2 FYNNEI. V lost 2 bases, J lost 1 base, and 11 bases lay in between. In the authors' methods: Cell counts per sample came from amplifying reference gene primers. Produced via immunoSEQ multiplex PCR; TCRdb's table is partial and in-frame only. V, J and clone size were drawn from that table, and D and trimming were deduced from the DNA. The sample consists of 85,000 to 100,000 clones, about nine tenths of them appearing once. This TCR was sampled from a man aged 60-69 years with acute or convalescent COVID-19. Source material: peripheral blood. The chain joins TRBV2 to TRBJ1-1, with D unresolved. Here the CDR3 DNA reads TGTGCCAGCAGTGAAAGGACGCGGGCGAACACTGAAGCTTTCTTT. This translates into CASSERTRANTEAFF.